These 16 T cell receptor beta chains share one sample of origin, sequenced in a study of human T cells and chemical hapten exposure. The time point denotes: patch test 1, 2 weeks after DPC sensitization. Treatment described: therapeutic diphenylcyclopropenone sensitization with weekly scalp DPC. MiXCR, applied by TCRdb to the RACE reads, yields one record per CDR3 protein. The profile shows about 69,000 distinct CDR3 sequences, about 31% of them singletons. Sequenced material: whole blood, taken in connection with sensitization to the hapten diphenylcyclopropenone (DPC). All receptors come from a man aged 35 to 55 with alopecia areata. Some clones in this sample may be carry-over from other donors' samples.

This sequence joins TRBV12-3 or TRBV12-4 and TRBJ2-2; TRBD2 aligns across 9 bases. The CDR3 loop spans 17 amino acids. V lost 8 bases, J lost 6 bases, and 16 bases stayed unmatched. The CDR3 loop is CASHPPRREGLAGELFF. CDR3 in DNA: TGTGCCAGCCACCCACCGAGGCGGGAGGGCCTCGCCGGGGAGCTGTTTTTT.

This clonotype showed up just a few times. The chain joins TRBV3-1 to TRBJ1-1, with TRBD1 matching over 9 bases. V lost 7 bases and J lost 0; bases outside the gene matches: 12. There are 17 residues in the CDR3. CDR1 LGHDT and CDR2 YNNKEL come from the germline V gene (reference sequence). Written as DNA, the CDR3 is TGTGCCAGCATCCAGAATGACAGGGGGTCCATGAACACTGAAGCTTTCTTT. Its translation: CASIQNDRGSMNTEAFF.

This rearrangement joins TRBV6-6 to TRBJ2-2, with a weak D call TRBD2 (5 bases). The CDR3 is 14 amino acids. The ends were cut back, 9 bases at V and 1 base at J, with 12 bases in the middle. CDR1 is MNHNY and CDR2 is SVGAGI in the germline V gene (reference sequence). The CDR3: CASAQRQNTGELFF. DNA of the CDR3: TGTGCCAGTGCCCAGCGGCAGAACACCGGGGAGCTGTTTTTT.

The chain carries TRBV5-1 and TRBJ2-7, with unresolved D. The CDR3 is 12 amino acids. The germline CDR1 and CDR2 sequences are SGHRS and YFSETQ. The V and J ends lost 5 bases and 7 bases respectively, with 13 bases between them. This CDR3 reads CASRTTGGEQYF. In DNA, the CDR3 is TGCGCCAGCAGGACGACGGGCGGTGAGCAGTACTTC.

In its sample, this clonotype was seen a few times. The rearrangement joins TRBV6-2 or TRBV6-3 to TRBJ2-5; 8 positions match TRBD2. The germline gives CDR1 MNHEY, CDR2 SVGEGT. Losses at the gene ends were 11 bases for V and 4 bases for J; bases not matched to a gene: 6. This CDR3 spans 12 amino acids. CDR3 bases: TGTGCCTGCCGGGAGGGCCTAGAGACCCAGTACTTC. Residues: CACREGLETQYF.

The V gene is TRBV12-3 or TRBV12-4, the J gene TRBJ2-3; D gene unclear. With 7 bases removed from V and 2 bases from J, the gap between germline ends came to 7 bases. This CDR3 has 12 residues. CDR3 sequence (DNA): TGTGCCAGCATGGGGTTCACAGATACGCAGTATTTT. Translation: CASMGFTDTQYF.

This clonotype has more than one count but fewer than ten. The CDR3 DNA sequence: TGTGCCAGCAGCTTAGCTCCGCGCTACGAGCAGTACTTC. Protein sequence: CASSLAPRYEQYF. The chain recombines TRBV7-9 with TRBJ2-7; no clear D. V shed 0 bases and J shed 3 bases, with 6 bases lying between them. Germline V CDR1 and CDR2: SEHNR, FQNEAQ (reference sequence). The length of the CDR3 is 13 residues.

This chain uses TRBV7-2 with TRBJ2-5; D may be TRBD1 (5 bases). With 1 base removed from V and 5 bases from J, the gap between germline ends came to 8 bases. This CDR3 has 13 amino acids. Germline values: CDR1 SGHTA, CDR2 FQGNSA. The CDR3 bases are TGTGCCAGCAGCTTAGAGGGGCCGGAGACCCAGTACTTC. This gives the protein CASSLEGPETQYF.

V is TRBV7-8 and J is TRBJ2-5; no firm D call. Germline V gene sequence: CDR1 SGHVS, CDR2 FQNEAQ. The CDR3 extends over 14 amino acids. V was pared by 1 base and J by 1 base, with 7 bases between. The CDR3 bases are TGTGCCAGCAGCTTAGGACGGAGCCAAGAGACCCAGTACTTC. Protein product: CASSLGRSQETQYF.

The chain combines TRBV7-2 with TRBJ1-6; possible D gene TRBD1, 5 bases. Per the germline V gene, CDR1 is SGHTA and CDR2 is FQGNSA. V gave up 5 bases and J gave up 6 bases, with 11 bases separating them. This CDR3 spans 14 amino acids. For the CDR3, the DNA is TGTGCCAGCAGCGGGGGAGGGAGTAATTCACCCCTCCACTTT. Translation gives CASSGGGSNSPLHF.

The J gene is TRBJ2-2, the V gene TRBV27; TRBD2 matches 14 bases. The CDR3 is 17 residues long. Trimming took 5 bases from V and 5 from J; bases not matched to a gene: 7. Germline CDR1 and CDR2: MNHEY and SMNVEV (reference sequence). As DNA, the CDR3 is TGTGCCAGCAGTACGGGACTAGCGGGAGCGAGTACCGGGGAGCTGTTTTTT. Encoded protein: CASSTGLAGASTGELFF.

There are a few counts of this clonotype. The CDR3 DNA reads TGTGCCAGCAGCGCTACAGGGGTCGGCACTGAAGCTTTCTTT. This sequence encodes CASSATGVGTEAFF. The gene calls are TRBV7-2 and TRBJ1-1, with TRBD1 matching 7 bases. CDR1 and CDR2 from the germline V gene are SGHTA and FQGNSA. V lost 5 bases and J lost 4; bases outside the gene matches: 7. The CDR3 extends over 14 amino acids.

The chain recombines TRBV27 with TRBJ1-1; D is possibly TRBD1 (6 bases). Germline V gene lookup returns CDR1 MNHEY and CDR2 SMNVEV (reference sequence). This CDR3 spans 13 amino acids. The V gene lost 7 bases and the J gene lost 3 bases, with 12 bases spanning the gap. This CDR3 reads CASKGGMDTEAFF. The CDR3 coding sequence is TGTGCCAGCAAGGGGGGGATGGACACTGAAGCTTTCTTT.

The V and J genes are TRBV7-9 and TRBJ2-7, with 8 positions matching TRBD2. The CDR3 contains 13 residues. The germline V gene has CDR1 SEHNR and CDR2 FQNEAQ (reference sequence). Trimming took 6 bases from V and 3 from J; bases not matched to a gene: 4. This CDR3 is CASSSGTRYEQYF. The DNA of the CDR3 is TGTGCCAGCAGTAGCGGGACGCGCTACGAGCAGTACTTC.

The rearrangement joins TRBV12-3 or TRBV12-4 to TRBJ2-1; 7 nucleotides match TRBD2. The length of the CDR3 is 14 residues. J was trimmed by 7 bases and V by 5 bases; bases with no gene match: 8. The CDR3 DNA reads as TGTGCCAGCAGTCCCACCGGGGGGTCGAATGAGCAGTTCTTC. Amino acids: CASSPTGGSNEQFF.

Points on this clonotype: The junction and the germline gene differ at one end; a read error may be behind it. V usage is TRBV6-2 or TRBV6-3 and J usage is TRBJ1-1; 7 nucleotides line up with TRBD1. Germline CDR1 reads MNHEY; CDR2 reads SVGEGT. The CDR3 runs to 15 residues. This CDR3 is CASSPGTAINTETFF. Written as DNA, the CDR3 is TGTGCCAGCAGCCCTGGGACAGCGATTAACACTGAAACTTTCTTT.